This T cell receptor beta chain was sequenced for a study of CD8 T cells in ankylosing spondylitis. TCRdb passed the 5' RACE reads through MiXCR, listing each CDR3 protein once. The sample holds some 130,000 distinct CDR3 sequences, 15% to 20% seen once. This CDR3 has 15 residues. V gave up 1 base and J gave up 0 bases, with 8 bases separating them. CDR1 is SGDLS, CDR2 YYNGEE, per germline. Concerning this clonotype itself: What it binds is not known.

General study results and limits: Earlier literature documents some of the motif variants in reactive arthritis synovial fluid and blood. There was reportedly significant enrichment of clones that were disease-linked in matched ankylosing spondylitis synovial fluid. Characteristic, it appeared, of ankylosing spondylitis blood was a TCR beta motif of eight highly homologous variants.

The TCR was taken from a male donor with ankylosing spondylitis. The chain recombines TRBV9 with TRBJ2-1; D not resolved. Sequencing used blood, either unsorted or a sorted T cell fraction (not recorded which). The CDR3 is CASSVSSLSYNEQFF. CDR3 sequence (DNA): TGTGCCAGCAGCGTATCCAGCCTCTCCTACAATGAGCAGTTCTTC.